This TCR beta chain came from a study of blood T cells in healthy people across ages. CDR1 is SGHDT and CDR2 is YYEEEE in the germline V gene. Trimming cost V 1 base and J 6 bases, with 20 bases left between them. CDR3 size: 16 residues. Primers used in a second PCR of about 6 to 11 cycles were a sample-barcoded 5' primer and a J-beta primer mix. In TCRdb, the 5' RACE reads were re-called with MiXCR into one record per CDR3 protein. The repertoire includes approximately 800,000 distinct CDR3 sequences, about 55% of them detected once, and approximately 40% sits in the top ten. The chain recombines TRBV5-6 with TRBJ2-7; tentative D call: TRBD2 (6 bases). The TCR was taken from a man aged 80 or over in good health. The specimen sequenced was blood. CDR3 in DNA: TGTGCCAGCAGCTTGCCCTACTCGACGGGGGAACGCGAGCAGTACTTC. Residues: CASSLPYSTGEREQYF.